This T cell receptor (beta chain) was obtained from a study of diagnostic markers for celiac disease (TCRdb year 2020). The sequencer listed for this sample is Illumina MiSeq. TCRdb reprocessed the reads, reporting each CDR3 protein sequence once and no DNA. The record for this sample contains about 440 distinct CDR3 sequences. Of the sample, approximately 81% falls within the top ten clones. Reading from cysteine to phenylalanine, the CDR3 counts 13 amino acids. DNA is not on record. The germline V gene encodes CDR1 DFQATT and CDR2 SNEGSKA (reference sequence). About this clonotype itself: Its antigen remains unidentified.

This receptor was identified in a human donor. The chain links TRBV20-1 with TRBJ2-3; TCRdb's D call of TRBD1 is untestable without DNA. The sequenced sample consisted of either unsorted cells or a sorted T cell fraction (not recorded which). The CDR3 protein sequence reads: CSARQGGADTQYF.